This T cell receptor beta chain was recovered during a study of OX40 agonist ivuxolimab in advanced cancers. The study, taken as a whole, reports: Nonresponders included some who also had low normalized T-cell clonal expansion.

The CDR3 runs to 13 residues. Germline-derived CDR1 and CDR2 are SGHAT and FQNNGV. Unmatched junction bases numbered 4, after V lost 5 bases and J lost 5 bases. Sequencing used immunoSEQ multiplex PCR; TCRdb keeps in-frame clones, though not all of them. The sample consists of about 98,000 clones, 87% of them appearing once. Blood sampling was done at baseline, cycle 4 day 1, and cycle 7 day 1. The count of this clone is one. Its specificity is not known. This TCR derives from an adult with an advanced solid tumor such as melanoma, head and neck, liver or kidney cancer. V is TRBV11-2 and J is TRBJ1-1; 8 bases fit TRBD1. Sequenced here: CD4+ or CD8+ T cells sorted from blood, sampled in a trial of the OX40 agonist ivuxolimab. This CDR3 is CASSKQGGTEAFF. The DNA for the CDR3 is TGTGCCAGCAGCAAACAGGGGGGGACTGAAGCTTTCTTT. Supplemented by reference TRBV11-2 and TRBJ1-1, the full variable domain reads EAGVAQSPRYKIIEKRQSVAFWCNPISGHATLYWYQQILGQGPKLLIQFQNNGVVDDSQLPKDRFSAERLKGVDSTLKIQPAKLEDSAVYLCASSKQGGTEAFFGQGTRLTVV.